Sequencing of this TCR beta chain was carried out in a study of patients and donors after allogeneic stem cell transplantation. TCRdb fed the RT-PCR reads into MiXCR, producing one record per CDR3 protein. The sample has some 880,000 distinct CDR3 sequences, under 20% seen once. CDR1 and CDR2 (germline): SGHDN, FVKESK. Trimming took 4 bases from V and 1 from J, leaving 12 bases between them. The CDR3 sequence is 15 residues long. The V gene is TRBV14, the J gene TRBJ2-3, with D unresolved. The sequencing input was blood, either unsorted or a sorted T cell fraction (not recorded which). The sequence was collected from a human donor who was either an allogeneic HSCT recipient or a stem cell or donor lymphocyte infusion donor (not recorded which). It is not recorded whose cells these are; they may come from a transplant donor. Here the CDR3 reads CASSPYVSGTDTQYF. CDR3 DNA sequence: TGTGCCAGCAGCCCCTACGTTTCCGGCACAGATACGCAGTATTTT.